These 15 T cell receptor beta chains were sequenced from one sample in a study of blood T cells in healthy people across ages. A J-beta primer mix and a sample-barcoded 5' primer were used in a second PCR of about 6 to 12 cycles. MiXCR, run by TCRdb on the 5' RACE reads, gives a single entry per CDR3 protein. The sample shows under 2 million distinct CDR3 sequences, almost 35% of them seen only once. The sequenced material came from blood. The receptor set was obtained from a woman aged 30 to 39 in good health.

The chain carries TRBV29-1 and TRBJ1-2; D is unclear. V lost 1 base and J lost 7, with 7 bases in between. The V gene's germline CDR1 is SQVTM and CDR2 ANQGSEA. CDR3 length: 11 residues. DNA of the CDR3: TGCAGCGTTGAAGGAGGTGGTGGCTACACCTTC. Translating gives CSVEGGGGYTF.

The rearrangement joins TRBV5-1 to TRBJ2-1; 11 bases are shared with TRBD2. With 6 bases clipped from V and 6 bases from J, the junction kept 11 bases outside the gene matches. Germline-derived CDR1 and CDR2 are SGHRS and YFSETQ. The CDR3 has 16 residues. The CDR3 sequence: CASTDLTSGSGNEQFF. The CDR3 DNA reads TGCGCCAGCACGGACCTAACTAGCGGGAGTGGCAATGAGCAGTTCTTC. Full variable domain (remainder filled in from reference TRBV5-1 and TRBJ2-1): KAGVTQTPRYLIKTRGQQVTLSCSPISGHRSVSWYQQTPGQGLQFLFEYFSETQRNKGNFPGRFSGRQFSNSRSEMNVSTLELGDSALYLCASTDLTSGSGNEQFFGPGTRLTVL.

The table lists this clonotype with many counts. V gene TRBV9 combines with J gene TRBJ1-2, with D uncertain. There are 12 residues in the CDR3. Per germline, CDR1 SGDLS and CDR2 YYNGEE. Trimming cost V 0 bases and J 7 bases, with 7 bases left between them. Written as DNA, the CDR3 is TGTGCCAGCAGCGTAGGCGCAGGTGGCTACACCTTC. It translates to CASSVGAGGYTF.

This clonotype was counted ten times or more. The rearrangement uses TRBV27 and TRBJ2-7, with D uncertain. CDR1 and CDR2 (germline): MNHEY, SMNVEV (reference sequence). This CDR3 is 13 amino acids long. V lost 4 bases and J lost 0, with 7 bases in between. The CDR3 sequence is CASSYGFSYEQYF. CDR3 nucleotides: TGTGCCAGCAGTTACGGGTTCTCCTACGAGCAGTACTTC.

The chain uses TRBV20-1 and TRBJ2-7, with 8 bases identical to TRBD2. The length of the CDR3 is 15 residues. Germline V gene lookup returns CDR1 DFQATT and CDR2 SNEGSKA (reference sequence). Trimming took 4 bases from V and 3 from J; bases not matched to a gene: 11. CDR3 coding DNA: TGCAGTGCTAAGGTTGTCGGCGGGGGGAGCTACGAGCAGTACTTC. It specifies CSAKVVGGGSYEQYF.

This clonotype came up a few times. The V gene is TRBV27, the J gene TRBJ1-2; 9 nucleotides agree with TRBD1. In germline, CDR1 is MNHEY, CDR2 SMNVEV (reference sequence). The V gene end was trimmed by 5 bases and the J gene end by 5 bases; junction bases not matched to a gene: 9. There are 15 residues in the CDR3. The CDR3 protein is CASSPRDRVGYGYTF. CDR3 DNA sequence: TGTGCCAGCAGTCCTCGGGACAGGGTGGGATATGGCTACACCTTC.

J is TRBJ2-4 and V is TRBV7-3; 7 positions agree with TRBD2. Near its end, the DNA agrees better with TRBJ2-7, so the J call may be wrong. This CDR3 region has 15 residues. Per germline, CDR1 SGHTA and CDR2 FQGTGA. The CDR3 region has the DNA TGTGCCAGCAGCTTAGATGCGGGAGCCTGGGGCGAGCAGTACTTC. Amino acid sequence: CASSLDAGAWGEQYF.

V usage is TRBV20-1 and J usage is TRBJ2-1; 11 nucleotides agree with TRBD2. The V segment lost 6 bases and the J segment 4 bases; nucleotides outside the gene matches: 11. The CDR3 covers 16 residues. Per germline, CDR1 DFQATT and CDR2 SNEGSKA (reference sequence). The CDR3 spells CSAEAGLADRYNEQFF. The CDR3 DNA reads as TGCAGTGCCGAAGCGGGACTAGCGGACCGATACAATGAGCAGTTCTTC.

This rearrangement joins TRBV24-1 to TRBJ2-2, with 9 bases matching TRBD1. Germline V gene data show CDR1 as KGHDR and CDR2 as SFDVKD. This CDR3 spans 17 amino acids. Trimming cost V 2 bases and J 6 bases; bases outside gene matches: 9. CDR3 in DNA: TGTGCCACCAGTGATTCCAGGACAGGGGCCAGGGCCGGGGAGCTGTTTTTT. Protein: CATSDSRTGARAGELFF.

This clonotype was seen a few times. CDR3 bases: TGTGCCAGCAGCCAAGAAAGGCTCCATCCCCGCTACAATGAGCAGTTCTTC. Translation gives CASSQERLHPRYNEQFF. The chain employs TRBV3-1 and TRBJ2-1; unclear D gene. V was shortened by 0 bases and J by 3 bases, with 15 bases between the two germline ends. Germline CDR1 and CDR2: LGHDT and YNNKEL (reference sequence). This CDR3 has 17 residues.

The V gene is TRBV7-9, the J gene TRBJ2-3; 7 bases are a match to TRBD2. Trimming at V came to 5 bases and at J to 5 bases, leaving 13 bases not matched to a gene. CDR3 length equals 16 residues. Germline V gene data show CDR1 as SEHNR and CDR2 as FQNEAQ (reference sequence). The CDR3 sequence is CASSVPLGGYGDTQYF. The CDR3 DNA sequence: TGTGCCAGCAGCGTTCCCCTCGGGGGGTACGGAGATACGCAGTATTTT.

The sample holds a few counts of this clonotype. At one of its ends the junction is not consistent with the germline gene, which may arise from a read error. The CDR3 reads CASSLFLGAGADYGYTF. CDR3 nucleotide sequence: TGCGCCAGCAGTTTATTTTTAGGGGCGGGGGCAGACTATGGCTACACCTTC. V gene TRBV12-3 or TRBV12-4 combines with J gene TRBJ1-2, with D possibly being TRBD1 (6 bases). The CDR3 is 17 residues long.

The chain combines TRBV5-1 with TRBJ2-5, with D perhaps given as TRBD1 or TRBD2 (5 bases each). The V gene lost 5 bases and the J gene lost 5 bases, with 19 bases spanning the gap. Germline V gives CDR1 SGHRS, CDR2 YFSETQ. The CDR3 is made up of 15 amino acids. CDR3 protein: CASSLWDRKEETQYF. The CDR3 bases are TGCGCCAGCAGTTTGTGGGACCGCAAGGAGGAGACCCAGTACTTC.

The rearrangement uses TRBV7-2 and TRBJ2-4, with D unresolved. The J call may not be correct, given that the DNA end is closer to TRBJ2-7. The CDR3 has 12 residues. Looked up from germline, CDR1 is SGHTA and CDR2 is FQGNSA. CDR3 coding DNA: TGTGCCAGCAGCTTAACCCCCCTCGAGCAGTACTTC. Protein product: CASSLTPLEQYF.

This clonotype has a handful of counts. The chain has TRBV7-3 and TRBJ1-6; D gene ambiguous. The V gene's germline CDR1 is SGHTA and CDR2 FQGTGA. The CDR3 is made up of 17 amino acids. Between the trimmed V and J ends, which lost 5 bases and 0 bases, there was a span of 14 bases. The DNA for the CDR3 is TGTGCCAGCAGCATTGACGGCGCGAGCTCCTATAATTCACCCCTCCACTTT. Translating gives CASSIDGASSYNSPLHF. Based on the CDR3 plus reference TRBV7-3 and TRBJ1-6, the full variable domain is GAGVSQTPSNKVTEKGKYVELRCDPISGHTALYWYRQSLGQGPEFLIYFQGTGAADDSGLPNDRFFAVRPEGSVSTLKIQRTERGDSAVYLCASSIDGASSYNSPLHFGNGTRLTVT.